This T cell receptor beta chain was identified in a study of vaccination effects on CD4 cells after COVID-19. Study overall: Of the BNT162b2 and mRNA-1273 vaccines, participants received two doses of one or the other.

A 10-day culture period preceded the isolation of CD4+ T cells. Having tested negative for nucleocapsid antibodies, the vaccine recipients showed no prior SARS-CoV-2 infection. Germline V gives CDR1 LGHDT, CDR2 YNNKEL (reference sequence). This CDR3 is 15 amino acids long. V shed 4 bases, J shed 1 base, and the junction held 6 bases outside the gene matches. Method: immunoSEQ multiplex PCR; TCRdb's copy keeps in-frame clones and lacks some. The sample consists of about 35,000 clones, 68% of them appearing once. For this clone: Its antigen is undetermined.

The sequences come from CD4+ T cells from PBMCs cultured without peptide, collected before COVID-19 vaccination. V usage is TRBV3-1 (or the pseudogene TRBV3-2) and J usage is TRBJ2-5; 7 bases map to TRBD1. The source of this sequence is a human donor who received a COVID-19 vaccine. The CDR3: CASSLPRTGQETQYF. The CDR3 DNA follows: TGTGCCAGCAGCCTGCCTAGGACAGGCCAAGAGACCCAGTACTTC.